This TCR beta chain is from a study of cytomegalovirus exposure and HLA in healthy donors (dated by TCRdb to the late 2010s). Some background on the complete study: An earlier analysis of some 600 of the donors reported 276 Gb of sequence data and 95 million to 130 million unique TCR beta sequences obtained from 180 million or so T cells. An earlier analysis of more than 450 of the donors used high-throughput TCR beta sequencing to judge whether each TCR beta V gene segment behaved as functional or pseudogenic. An early release that covered about 600 HLA-typed donors contained approximately 300 gigabases of sequencing data and 85 million to 100 million unique TCR sequences. HLA typing included class I and class II loci at four-digit resolution. The number of typed donors differed by locus: 629-630 for A, B, C, DRB1 and DQB1; approximately 520 for DQA1; 606 for DPA1; and approximately 450 for DPB1. Every repertoire in the discovery cohort had been generated on one and the same sequencing platform. In a later genetic analysis, genome-wide SNP genotypes for about three fifths of the roughly 670 donors were used, and that subset was treated as a discovery cohort. Four or five DR-DQ haplotypes were handled as single units for association and clustering, since linkage in the cohort was strong. Of the roughly 400 genotyped donors, approximately 82% fell in the genetic ancestry cluster associated with self-reported Caucasian donors. A separate validation cohort of 100 to 150 different subjects was used in addition to the roughly 640-subject first cohort. The aim of the study was to test whether cataloging public T cell receptors could identify signatures of past pathogen exposure. To predict cytomegalovirus infection status, the study brought together high-throughput TCR immunosequencing, statistical association of individual TCRs with disease status, and machine learning. Donor age, sex, ethnicity and CMV serostatus were collected together with the repertoire data. Rather than drawing on any new phenotypic data, the later analysis identified candidate immune exposures from TCR beta sequences and the way those sequences occurred across donors. Among some 400 genotyped donors of the cohort, an average of roughly 230,000 unique TCR beta nucleotide sequences was sequenced per donor, of which 15% to 20% were non-productive. The T cell repertoires of under 750 subjects were profiled by immunosequencing and related to cytomegalovirus serostatus. A later analysis re-analyzed previously published TCR beta repertoires from 666 donors and added high-resolution HLA genotyping to study TCR occurrence patterns. The research as a whole found: In a later analysis, most CMV-associated TCR beta chains were found to appear HLA-restricted, with HLA associations seemingly driven largely by CMV exposure. Linkage disequilibrium might explain the correlated functional status among segregating V segments, but an unknown experimental factor could not be excluded. Immune exposure information for the cohort was limited to CMV serostatus. In a later analysis, several top co-occurrence clusters were reported to appear linked to parvovirus B19, influenza, CMV and Epstein-Barr virus. Presence/absence analyses assumed roughly uniform sequencing depth across donors, an assumption that may not hold. In this cohort, only TCR beta chains were sequenced, and detectable features were limited by the absence of alpha or paired-chain data. In a later analysis, more than 15,000 TCR beta sequences were associated with specific HLA alleles at a false discovery rate of 0.05. Approximately 16 rarely observed V segments, including chromosome 9 orphons, were excluded from the earlier analysis of about 500 of the donors because counts were too low. Some IMGT-functional V segments, including TRBV6-2 and TRBV6-3, could not be distinguished by the 87-base-pair reads and were therefore excluded. A later genetic analysis reported fewer N-insertions in productive TCRs among donors in an Asian-associated ancestry cluster than the roughly 650-donor mean. Across donors, most TCR sequences were observed very rarely, whereas some public TCRs were present in many individuals. An association between a missense DCLRE1C variant and V-gene and J-gene trimming of TCR beta chains was found in a later genetic analysis and replicated in an independent cohort. A further reported finding was that TCR beta sequences accurately predicted the HLA-A and HLA-B alleles for most subjects in the first cohort. In a later analysis, TCR association rates were found to vary across HLA loci, with the most associated TCRs seen for DRB1 alleles and the fewest for HLA-C alleles. The classifier was reported to diagnose cytomegalovirus status with high specificity and sensitivity in both the original and validation cohorts. When HLA alleles, especially DR and DQ, strongly co-occurred, TCR associations were difficult to assign to individual alleles. Broadly in line with IMGT annotations, most TCR beta V segments showed up in productive rearrangements about 87% or about 30% of the time in an earlier analysis of several hundred of the donors. In vitro tests confirmed that a few of the cytomegalovirus-associated TCR beta chains recognize cytomegalovirus antigens. A cluster of highly shared sequence variants was judged likely to be a technical artifact of the sequencing pipeline. According to the authors, the approach could potentially be generalized to other disease states and immunological phenotypes. A total of about 150 TCR beta chains were listed by the study as associated with cytomegalovirus. Compared with equally common non-associated chains, HLA-associated TCR beta chains in a later analysis were more clonally expanded and had lower generation probabilities. Because HLA typing was missing for some donors at each locus, association tests included only the typed subset.

The cohort comprised under 700 healthy bone marrow donors. At the time of sampling, every cohort member was nominally healthy, though immune exposures that went unrecorded were likely present. The donor tested CMV seropositive and was one of the 289 seropositive cohort members. Each donor provided a peripheral blood sample, and peripheral blood mononuclear cells were used for TCR beta sequencing. Genomic DNA was extracted from the blood cell samples with the Qiagen DNeasy Blood Extraction Kit. Preparation of the library involved the immunoSEQ multiplex PCR assay. A mixture of 60 forward primers for TCR Vbeta segments and 13 reverse primers for TCR Jbeta segments was used in the multiplex PCR. Amplification of the CDR3 region of rearranged TCR beta genes was performed with a multiplex PCR assay on genomic DNA. On the Illumina HiSeq System, the amplified TCR beta libraries were sequenced as 87-base-pair reads. Per the source publication's procedure: In a later analysis, tens of millions of unique TCR beta chains were counted across the roughly 610 repertoires, and roughly 11 million of these chains were shared by at least two donors. To remove PCR and sequencing errors, raw reads were error-corrected and collapsed into unique sequences using a nearest-neighbor algorithm that merged closely related sequences. V, D and J gene segments were assigned by aligning CDR3 sequences to IMGT reference sequences. Each retained sequence needed at least a six-nucleotide match to both a V gene segment and a J gene segment. Rearrangements were classified as productive when the CDR3 lacked stop codons and remained in frame with V and J, and all other rearrangements were classified as non-productive. Following IMGT convention, CDR3 was defined as the stretch from the second conserved V-encoded cysteine to the conserved J-encoded phenylalanine. In an earlier analysis of roughly 610 of the donors, sequences lacking an unambiguous match to a single V gene segment were excluded. In an earlier analysis of a few hundred of the donors, V segments were called functional above 56.7% productive rearrangements and were called segregating when the between-donor standard deviation exceeded 5%. A statistical classification framework was built for diagnosing cytomegalovirus status from the catalog of TCR beta chain sequences. V and J gene assignment, in a later analysis, came from comparing TCR nucleotide sequences with IMGT/GENE-DB human TR gene sequences. In a later analysis, CDR3 sequences and most-parsimonious VDJ recombination scenarios were assigned using the TCRdist pipeline. In a later analysis, every TCR beta chain was defined by the combination of its CDR3 amino acid sequence and its V-gene family, and reads without a unique V-gene family were dropped. A later analysis removed 592 highly shared, low-generation-probability nucleotide sequences to deal with suspected cross-contamination and a sequencing artifact. A later analysis calculated a clonal expansion index for each public chain from normalized within-repertoire ranks of inferred template counts. In a later analysis, generation probabilities were computed with a VDJ recombination model fitted to out-of-frame rearrangements, and the resulting probabilities were checked against IGoR. In a later analysis, hypergeometric tests were used to score TCR-TCR, TCR-HLA and TCR-CMV co-occurrence, with a repertoire-size bias correction applied to TCR pairs. A later analysis estimated false discovery rates by permuting HLA or CMV assignments 20 times. In a later analysis, co-occurring TCRs were grouped using DBSCAN, with TCRdist sequence similarity added in when clustering inside HLA-allele-positive subsets. Repertoires with fewer than 30,000 or more than 120,000 public chains, plus five repertoires with anomalous nucleotide sharing, were excluded from co-occurrence clustering. TCRdb obtained this table from immuneACCESS and retained in-frame rearrangements with V and J assigned. These tables miss some clones; where compared with another copy, unresolved V genes account for less than half of the shortfall, and the remainder is unexplained. V and J calls and clone size come straight from that table; D and trimming were deduced from the DNA. Recorded for this sample are about 130,000 clones; over 75% of them occurred a single time. The top ten constitute roughly 4.2% of the sample.

In its sample, this clone was seen a few times. Its antigen is currently not known. Within one base of it there is no much larger clone, and no base qualities were kept. Here V drops 5 bases and J drops 4 bases, and the junction holds 13 bases not matched to any gene. Spanning cysteine to phenylalanine, the CDR3 consists of 17 amino acids. The CDR3 DNA has 51 bases and is translated from base 1. The germline V gene gives CDR1 as SGHTA and CDR2 as FQGNSA. Specimen: PBMCs. The clonotype comes from a male donor in good health and CMV-seropositive. The sequence is built from TRBV7-2 and TRBJ1-1, and 10 junctional nucleotides match TRBD1. Read as DNA, the sequence is TGTGCCAGCAGCCAAATCCAGTCGACAGGGGGCCTCACTGAAGCTTTCTTT. Its amino acids are CASSQIQSTGGLTEAFF.